Here is one T cell receptor beta chain with its context. The CDR3 runs 16 residues. Germline trimming cut 2 bases from V and 2 bases from J; bases unmatched to any gene: 4. Germline-derived CDR1 and CDR2 are LNHDA and SQIVND (reference sequence). This entry comes from a study of T cell changes during pregnancy in multiple sclerosis. Measured with immunoSEQ multiplex PCR; TCRdb has only the in-frame clones, and not every one. Among 70,000 or so clones, 80% to 95% were seen once, and the ten largest hold about 0.3%. The chain employs TRBV19 and TRBJ2-2; 8 bases line up with TRBD2. The receptor was derived from a female donor with multiple sclerosis, enrolled in a pregnancy study. Specimen: CD4+ T cells from peripheral blood mononuclear cells, collected after pregnancy. The CDR3 is CASSISGRVNTGELFF. CDR3 sequence (DNA): TGTGCCAGTAGTATAAGCGGGAGAGTCAACACCGGGGAGCTGTTTTTT.